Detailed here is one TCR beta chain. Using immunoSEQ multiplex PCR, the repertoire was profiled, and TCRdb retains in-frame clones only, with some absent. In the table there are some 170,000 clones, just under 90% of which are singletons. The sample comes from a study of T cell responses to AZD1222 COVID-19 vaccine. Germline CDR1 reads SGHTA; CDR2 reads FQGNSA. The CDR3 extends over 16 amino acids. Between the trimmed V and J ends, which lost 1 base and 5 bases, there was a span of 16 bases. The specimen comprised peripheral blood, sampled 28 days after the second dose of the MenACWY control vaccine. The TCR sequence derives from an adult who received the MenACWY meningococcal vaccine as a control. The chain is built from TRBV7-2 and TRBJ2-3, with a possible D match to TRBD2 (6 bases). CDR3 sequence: CASSLDAGSRGDTQYF. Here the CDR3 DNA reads TGTGCCAGCAGCTTAGATGCGGGGTCCCGGGGAGATACGCAGTATTTT.